The 2 T cell receptor beta chains reported below all come from one sample, sequenced in a study of T cells in Graves' hyperthyroidism and ophthalmopathy. Template material for amplifying TCR beta CDR3 regions consisted of RNA transcripts. During a first-round RT-PCR of the TCR CDR3, the HTBI primer set was used. TCRdb re-called the multiplex PCR reads through MiXCR, storing one row per CDR3 protein. The sample shows about 290,000 distinct CDR3 sequences, approximately 17% of them seen only once. The source material was blood. Receptor source: a young man with Graves' hyperthyroidism.

The chain links TRBV3-1 to TRBJ1-1; D perhaps matches TRBD1 (5 bases). The CDR3 contains 18 residues. The germline CDR1 and CDR2 sequences are LGHDT and YNNKEL (reference sequence). Between the trimmed V and J ends, which lost 0 bases and 0 bases, there was a span of 17 bases. The CDR3: CASSQDLRPGGMNTEAFF. CDR3 nucleotides: TGTGCCAGCAGCCAAGATCTGAGGCCGGGGGGGATGAACACTGAAGCTTTCTTT.

This clonotype was seen a few times. The chain couples TRBV4-1 to TRBJ2-2; 10 bases are a match to TRBD2. Looked up from germline, CDR1 is MGHRA and CDR2 is YSYEKL. Germline trimming cut 0 bases from V and 4 bases from J; bases unmatched to any gene: 14. The CDR3 consists of 20 residues. CDR3 DNA: TGCGCCAGCAGCCAAGACCGATTACCGGGACTAGCGAGGTTCACCGGGGAGCTGTTTTTT. Amino acids: CASSQDRLPGLARFTGELFF.